This T cell receptor (beta chain) was sequenced for a study of blood T cell repertoires in COVID-19. Looking at the study overall: PBMCs, B-cell-depleted T cells, or T cells provided the cDNA or gDNA that made up the material.

Clones were sequenced by immunoSEQ multiplex PCR, and TCRdb holds only the in-frame ones, with some missing. The repertoire holds fewer than 250,000 clones, with 70% to 90% as singletons. V lost 5 bases, J lost 0 bases, and 8 bases lay in between. This CDR3 region has 14 residues. The germline CDR1 and CDR2 sequences are LNHDA and SQIVND (reference sequence). The sequence was collected from a human donor in a cohort sampled during active COVID-19. The sample comprised peripheral blood. This rearrangement joins TRBV19 to TRBJ1-3; D unresolved. The CDR3 spells CASSVASSGNTIYF. CDR3 DNA sequence: TGTGCCAGTAGTGTCGCGAGCTCTGGAAACACCATATATTTT.